This T cell receptor beta chain was retrieved from a study of cytomegalovirus exposure and HLA in healthy donors. Findings and caveats of the study: The records held CMV serostatus as the only immune exposure information. A highly shared variant cluster was judged a likely technical artifact. For cytomegalovirus status, the classifier reportedly gave diagnoses with high specificity and sensitivity.

To note about this clone: Antigen specificity is unknown.

This PCR relied on a set of 60 Vbeta primers and 13 Jbeta primers. The method was immunoSEQ multiplex PCR; TCRdb's version includes in-frame clones alone and lacks a portion of them. The sample includes some 120,000 clones, about four fifths of them seen just once. V lost 3 bases to trimming and J lost 5 bases, with 19 bases between them. There are 16 residues in the CDR3. Germline V gene lookup returns CDR1 KGHSH and CDR2 LQKENI. The sample consisted of PBMCs. This TCR was recovered from a woman in her sixties or seventies in good health and CMV-seropositive. This chain uses TRBV18 with TRBJ2-5; D not certain. The chain's CDR3 is CASSPGRQSLGETQYF. The CDR3 DNA sequence: TGTGCCAGCTCACCTGGTCGGCAATCCCTCGGGGAGACCCAGTACTTC.